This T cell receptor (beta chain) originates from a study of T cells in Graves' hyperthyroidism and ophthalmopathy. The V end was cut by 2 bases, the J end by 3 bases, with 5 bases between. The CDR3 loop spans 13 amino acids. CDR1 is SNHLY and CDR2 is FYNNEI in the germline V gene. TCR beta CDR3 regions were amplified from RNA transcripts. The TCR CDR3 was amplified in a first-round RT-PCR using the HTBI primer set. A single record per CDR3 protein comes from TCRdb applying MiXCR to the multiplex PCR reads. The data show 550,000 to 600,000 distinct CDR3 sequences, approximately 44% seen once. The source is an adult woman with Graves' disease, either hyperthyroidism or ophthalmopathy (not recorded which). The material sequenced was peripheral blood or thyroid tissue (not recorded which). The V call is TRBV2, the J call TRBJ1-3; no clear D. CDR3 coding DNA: TGTGCCAGCAGTGAACACAGTGGAAACACCATATATTTT. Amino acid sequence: CASSEHSGNTIYF.